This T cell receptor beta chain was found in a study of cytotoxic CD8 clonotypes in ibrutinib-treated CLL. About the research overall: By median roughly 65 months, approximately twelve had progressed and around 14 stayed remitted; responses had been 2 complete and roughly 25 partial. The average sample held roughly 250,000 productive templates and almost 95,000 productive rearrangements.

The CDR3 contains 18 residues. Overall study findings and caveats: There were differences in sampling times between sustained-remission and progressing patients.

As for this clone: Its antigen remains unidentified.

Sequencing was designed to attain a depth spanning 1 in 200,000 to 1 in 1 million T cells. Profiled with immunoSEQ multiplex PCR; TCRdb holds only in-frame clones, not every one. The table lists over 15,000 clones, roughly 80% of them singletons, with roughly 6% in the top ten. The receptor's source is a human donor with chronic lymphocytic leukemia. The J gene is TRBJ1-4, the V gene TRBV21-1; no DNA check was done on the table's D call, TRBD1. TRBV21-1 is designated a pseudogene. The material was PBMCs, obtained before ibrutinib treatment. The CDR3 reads CASSKAARGRRENEKLFF. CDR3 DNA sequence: TGTGCCAGCAGCAAAGCGGCCAGGGGGAGGAGAGAGAATGAAAAACTGTTTTTT.